These 24 T cell receptor beta chains share one sample of origin, sequenced in a study of blood T cell repertoires in COVID-19. The method was immunoSEQ multiplex PCR; TCRdb's version includes in-frame clones alone and lacks a portion of them. The data hold about 370,000 clones, with nearly 90% observed a single time. Sequencing was performed on peripheral blood. Receptors were obtained from a man between 18 and 35 years old with active or convalescent COVID-19.

The chain has TRBV7-2 and TRBJ2-3, with 10 bases matching TRBD2. The CDR3 spans 16 residues. Germline lookup yields CDR1 SGHTA and CDR2 FQGNSA. The junction had 6 bases not matched to a gene; V was cut back by 2 bases and J by 4 bases. The CDR3 DNA is TGTGCCAGCAGCTTATTGGGTAGCGGGAGGTCAGATACGCAGTATTTT. As protein: CASSLLGSGRSDTQYF.

The gene calls are TRBV5-6 and TRBJ2-7; 10 bases are shared with TRBD1. This CDR3 spans 15 amino acids. The germline V gene has CDR1 SGHDT and CDR2 YYEEEE. J was trimmed by 2 bases and V by 5 bases; bases with no gene match: 7. The CDR3 region is CASRKTGTGAYEQYF. The CDR3 coding sequence is TGTGCCAGCAGAAAGACCGGGACAGGGGCCTACGAGCAGTACTTC.

The CDR3 sequence: CASFATSGADTQYF. DNA for the CDR3: TGTGCCAGCTTCGCGACTAGCGGTGCAGATACGCAGTATTTT. The gene calls are TRBV18 and TRBJ2-3; TRBD2 aligns across 9 bases. CDR1 is KGHSH and CDR2 is LQKENI in the germline V gene. The CDR3 covers 14 residues. V trimming: 7 bases; J trimming: 4 bases; junction bases outside the gene matches: 6.

V gene TRBV5-8 combines with J gene TRBJ2-5; 10 bases line up with TRBD1. V lost 0 bases to trimming and J lost 4 bases; unmatched junction nucleotides: 6. This CDR3 has 16 amino acids. The germline V gene encodes CDR1 SGHTS and CDR2 YDEGEE. The CDR3 reads CASSLGRDRGSETQYF. The CDR3 bases are TGTGCCAGCAGCTTGGGTCGGGACAGGGGATCAGAGACCCAGTACTTC.

This chain uses TRBV19 with TRBJ1-3; 9 positions agree with TRBD1. The CDR3 length is 16 residues. With V trimmed by 5 bases and J by 0 bases, 5 bases remained unmatched. Germline CDR1 and CDR2: LNHDA and SQIVND (reference sequence). CDR3 in amino acids: CASSPEDRGSGNTIYF. In DNA, the CDR3 is TGTGCCAGTAGTCCTGAGGACAGGGGCTCTGGAAACACCATATATTTT.

The CDR3 spells CASSLEVYRDQPQHF. The CDR3 bases are TGTGCCAGCTCCCTTGAGGTTTACAGGGACCAGCCCCAGCATTTT. The genes are TRBV6-5 and TRBJ1-5; D is perhaps TRBD1 (6 bases). This CDR3 spans 15 amino acids. Germline lookup yields CDR1 MNHEY and CDR2 SVGAGI. V lost 8 bases to trimming and J lost 7 bases, with 21 bases between them.

V gene TRBV7-9 combines with J gene TRBJ1-4; D perhaps matches TRBD1 (5 bases). This CDR3 is 14 amino acids long. Looked up from germline, CDR1 is SEHNR and CDR2 is FQNEAQ (reference sequence). Trimming removed 3 bases at V and 4 bases at J, with 9 bases between. The CDR3 here is CASSFGQGNEKLFF. As DNA, the CDR3 is TGTGCCAGCAGCTTCGGTCAGGGTAATGAAAAACTGTTTTTT.

The chain is built from TRBV7-3 and TRBJ1-2; 7 nucleotides agree with TRBD1. With 5 bases clipped from V and 3 bases from J, the junction kept 3 bases outside the gene matches. The CDR3 totals 13 residues. Germline V gene data show CDR1 as SGHTA and CDR2 as FQGTGA. This chain's CDR3 is CASSPGTDYGYTF. CDR3 coding DNA: TGTGCCAGCAGCCCCGGGACAGACTATGGCTACACCTTC. The complete variable domain, with remaining parts taken from reference TRBV7-3 and TRBJ1-2, reads GAGVSQTPSNKVTEKGKYVELRCDPISGHTALYWYRQSLGQGPEFLIYFQGTGAADDSGLPNDRFFAVRPEGSVSTLKIQRTERGDSAVYLCASSPGTDYGYTFGSGTRLTVV.

This clone has more than one count but fewer than ten. The gene calls are TRBV5-6 and TRBJ1-5; 7 nucleotides line up with TRBD1. Germline V gene sequence: CDR1 SGHDT, CDR2 YYEEEE. This CDR3 comprises 14 residues. The V gene end was trimmed by 4 bases and the J gene end by 3 bases; junction bases not matched to a gene: 4. The CDR3 sequence: CASSHGTVNQPQHF. DNA of the CDR3: TGTGCCAGCAGCCACGGGACAGTCAATCAGCCCCAGCATTTT.

The V and J genes are TRBV18 and TRBJ2-3; D perhaps matches TRBD1 (6 bases). CDR3 length: 14 residues. Germline values: CDR1 KGHSH, CDR2 LQKENI. Between the trimmed V and J ends, which lost 4 bases and 2 bases, there was a span of 10 bases. CDR3 region: CASSQQGHTDTQYF. The DNA of the CDR3 is TGTGCCAGCTCACAACAGGGTCACACAGATACGCAGTATTTT. Full variable domain (remainder filled in from reference TRBV18 and TRBJ2-3): NAGVMQNPRHLVRRRGQEARLRCSPMKGHSHVYWYRQLPEEGLKFMVYLQKENIIDESGMPKERFSAEFPKEGPSILRIQQVVRGDSAAYFCASSQQGHTDTQYFGPGTRLTVL.

The chain couples TRBV2 to TRBJ2-2; 7 bases match TRBD1. The CDR3 totals 14 residues. CDR1 and CDR2 from the germline V gene are SNHLY and FYNNEI. V shed 4 bases and J 1 base; nucleotides not matched to a gene: 0. CDR3 residues: CASSGQGNTGELFF. CDR3 DNA: TGTGCCAGCAGTGGACAGGGGAACACCGGGGAGCTGTTTTTT.

The V gene is TRBV19, the J gene TRBJ2-7; 11 nucleotides agree with TRBD1. Germline assignment: CDR1 LNHDA and CDR2 SQIVND (reference sequence). Losses at the gene ends were 6 bases for V and 2 bases for J; bases not matched to a gene: 6. The CDR3 totals 15 residues. The CDR3 is CASSFGTGGPYEQYF. CDR3 nucleotides: TGTGCCAGTAGCTTCGGGACAGGGGGGCCCTACGAGCAGTACTTC.

This clone is a singleton in its sample. This chain links TRBV6-2 or TRBV6-3 with TRBJ2-1, with 8 bases identical to TRBD2. The CDR3 consists of 14 residues. J lost 9 bases, V lost 5 bases, and 9 bases had no gene match. Germline loops: CDR1 MNHEY, CDR2 SVGEGT. As DNA, the CDR3 is TGTGCCAGCAGTCCGCGGGGGGAGGAGACTGAGCAGTTCTTC. Protein: CASSPRGEETEQFF.

This clone was seen ten or more times. The V gene is TRBV19, the J gene TRBJ1-6, with 8 bases that match TRBD1. The V and J ends lost 3 bases and 8 bases, in that order; junction bases with no gene match: 3. The CDR3 is 14 residues long. Per the germline V gene, CDR1 is LNHDA and CDR2 is SQIVND (reference sequence). The CDR3 here is CASSIMTGDSPLHF. In DNA form, the CDR3 reads TGTGCCAGTAGTATTATGACAGGGGATTCACCCCTCCACTTT.

The rearrangement links TRBV20-1 to TRBJ2-7; 7 bases agree with TRBD1. The ends lost 6 bases at V and 5 bases at J; junction bases unmatched: 7. The CDR3 runs to 12 residues. Germline V gives CDR1 DFQATT, CDR2 SNEGSKA (reference sequence). The DNA for the CDR3 is TGCAGTGCGAGTGACAGGGTGGACGAGCAGTACTTC. Translation: CSASDRVDEQYF.

The chain links TRBV28 to TRBJ2-1; possibly TRBD2 for D (5 bases). Trimming took 0 bases from V and 0 from J, leaving 12 bases between them. The germline V gene has CDR1 MDHEN and CDR2 SYDVKM. The CDR3 is 17 amino acids. The CDR3: CASSLWSGKSSYNEQFF. In DNA form, the CDR3 reads TGTGCCAGCAGTTTATGGAGCGGAAAGAGCTCCTACAATGAGCAGTTCTTC.

The DNA of the CDR3 is TGTGCCAGCAGCCACGGGACAGGGGAGCTGTTTTTT. Its translation: CASSHGTGELFF. This chain links TRBV3-1 (or the pseudogene TRBV3-2) with TRBJ2-2; D might be TRBD1 (6 bases). V was cut by 3 bases and J by 8 bases, with 7 bases left in between. This CDR3 has 12 amino acids. CDR1 and CDR2 (germline): LGHDT, YNNKEL (reference sequence).

The rearrangement joins TRBV6-5 to TRBJ1-5; 9 bases agree with TRBD1. The V segment lost 7 bases and the J segment 4 bases; nucleotides outside the gene matches: 2. This CDR3 has 13 amino acids. CDR1 MNHEY and CDR2 SVGAGI come from the germline V gene. This chain's CDR3 is CASIGTGNQPQHF. The CDR3 DNA reads TGTGCCAGCATCGGGACAGGGAATCAGCCCCAGCATTTT.

The chain is built from TRBV30 and TRBJ2-1; D perhaps matches TRBD2 (6 bases). V shed 2 bases and J shed 3 bases, with 14 bases lying between them. Germline values: CDR1 GTSNPN, CDR2 SVGIG (reference sequence). The CDR3 consists of 15 residues. The CDR3: CAWSWLGGYYNEQFF. CDR3 sequence (DNA): TGTGCCTGGAGTTGGTTGGGGGGATACTACAATGAGCAGTTCTTC.

The V call is TRBV6-5, the J call TRBJ1-1; unclear D gene. V was trimmed by 3 bases and J by 8 bases, leaving 19 bases between them. The germline gives CDR1 MNHEY, CDR2 SVGAGI. The CDR3 has 15 residues. This CDR3 reads CASSYSKTGLLEAFF. Here the CDR3 DNA reads TGTGCCAGCAGTTATTCCAAAACTGGACTATTAGAAGCTTTCTTT.

The chain recombines TRBV7-2 with TRBJ2-7, with D hard to call. V lost 5 bases to trimming and J lost 7 bases, with 12 bases between them. This CDR3 contains 12 residues. Germline CDR1 SGHTA, CDR2 FQGNSA. CDR3 sequence (DNA): TGTGCCAGCAGCATCTTAACCGGGGAGCAGTACTTC. Protein: CASSILTGEQYF.

The rearrangement links TRBV6-2 or TRBV6-3 to TRBJ2-1; 12 bases are a match to TRBD2. The CDR3 runs 15 residues. V gave up 6 bases and J gave up 5 bases; unmatched junction bases: 5. CDR1 and CDR2 from the germline V gene are MNHEY and SVGEGT. This CDR3 reads CASSMGLAGNNEQFF. The CDR3 DNA follows: TGTGCCAGCAGCATGGGACTAGCGGGTAACAATGAGCAGTTCTTC.

This rearrangement joins TRBV2 to TRBJ2-3; D possibly corresponds to TRBD1 (7 bases). The CDR3 covers 15 residues. Germline V CDR1 and CDR2: SNHLY, FYNNEI. Trimming removed 5 bases at V and 5 bases at J, with 17 bases between. The CDR3 DNA sequence: TGTGCCAGCAGTCGAAGGGGGCTAGCGATAGATACGCAGTATTTT. Its translation is CASSRRGLAIDTQYF.

The V call is TRBV27, the J call TRBJ2-3, with D perhaps TRBD1 (5 bases). Germline V gene sequence: CDR1 MNHEY, CDR2 SMNVEV (reference sequence). Deletions cut 5 bases from V and 0 bases from J, with 12 bases between. The CDR3 length is 15 residues. CDR3 in amino acids: CASSTKDTSTDTQYF. The DNA for the CDR3 is TGTGCCAGCAGTACGAAGGACACCAGCACAGATACGCAGTATTTT.